The rows below give T cell receptor beta chains drawn from one sample of a study of memory CD4+ T cells and cytomegalovirus serostatus. The data were produced by immunoSEQ multiplex PCR, yet TCRdb's version contains in-frame clones alone and is incomplete. The sample has around 54,000 clones; just under 80% are singletons. The material sequenced was memory CD4+ T cells from blood. Source of these receptors: an adult in good health and CMV-seronegative. Each CDR3 is given with its conserved first and last residue. A D gene is named only where the DNA matches it firmly. Some rows have no size entry. The others give once, few or many, or a class for an expanded clone.

cdr3_length,clone_size,j_call,d_call,v_call,cdr3_aa,cdr3_nt
15,-,TRBJ2-3,-,TRBV18,CASSPFGVSTDTQYF,TGTGCCAGCTCACCATTCGGGGTTAGCACAGATACGCAGTATTTT
15,-,TRBJ2-1,-,TRBV2,CASSAQWGPGDEQFF,TGTGCCAGCAGTGCACAGTGGGGGCCGGGGGATGAGCAGTTCTTC
15,-,TRBJ2-4,-,TRBV5-8,CASSSILKAKNIQYF,TGTGCCAGCAGCTCAATTCTCAAAGCCAAAAACATTCAGTACTTC
11,few,TRBJ1-2,-,TRBV10-2,CASSSAYGYTF,TGCGCCAGCAGTTCCGCATATGGCTACACCTTC
17,few,TRBJ2-5,TRBD2,TRBV7-9,CASSLGSGTSRWETQYF,TGTGCCAGCAGCTTAGGGTCCGGGACTAGCAGATGGGAGACCCAGTACTTC
14,once,TRBJ1-5,-,TRBV28,CASSPISYGEPQHF,TGTGCCAGCAGCCCCATTTCCTACGGAGAGCCCCAGCATTTT
16,-,TRBJ2-6,-,TRBV4-1,CASSQEGASGANVLTF,TGCGCCAGCAGCCAAGAGGGGGCCTCTGGGGCCAACGTCCTGACTTTC
16,-,TRBJ2-4,-,TRBV27,CASSGGGRLAANIQYF,TGTGCCAGCAGTGGGGGAGGTCGTCTAGCAGCAAACATTCAGTACTTC
14,-,TRBJ2-3,-,TRBV11-3,CASSKGASTDTQYF,TGTGCCAGCAGCAAGGGAGCGAGCACAGATACGCAGTATTTT
15,-,TRBJ2-7,TRBD1,TRBV28,CASSLLGQGTDEQYF,TGTGCCAGCAGTTTACTGGGACAGGGGACTGACGAGCAGTACTTC
17,-,TRBJ2-3,TRBD2,TRBV7-3,CASSLFVASGSTDTQYF,TGTGCCAGCAGCTTATTTGTGGCTAGCGGGAGCACAGATACGCAGTATTTT
16,-,TRBJ1-2,TRBD1,TRBV28,CASSIIHRGQLAGYTF,TGTGCCAGCAGTATTATACACAGGGGGCAGTTAGCTGGCTACACCTTC
14,-,TRBJ1-1,-,TRBV5-4,CASSLGGVGTEAFF,TGTGCCAGCAGCTTGGGGGGAGTCGGCACTGAAGCTTTCTTT
14,-,TRBJ2-1,-,TRBV2,CASSSLSSYNEQFF,TGTGCCAGCAGTTCCTTGAGCTCCTACAATGAGCAGTTCTTC
11,-,TRBJ2-1,-,TRBV29-1,CSVVGHNEQFF,TGCAGCGTTGTCGGTCACAATGAGCAGTTCTTC
12,few,TRBJ1-2,-,TRBV6-5,CASSPGTDGYTF,TGTGCCAGCAGTCCCGGGACGGATGGCTACACCTTC
18,-,TRBJ2-2,TRBD2,TRBV5-4,CASSVRLAGGPGTGELFF,TGTGCCAGCAGCGTCAGACTAGCGGGAGGGCCTGGCACCGGGGAGCTGTTTTTT
14,-,TRBJ1-1,-,TRBV5-1,CASSLQGMNTEAFF,TGCGCCAGCAGCTTGCAGGGTATGAACACTGAAGCTTTCTTT
18,-,TRBJ1-1,TRBD1,TRBV27,CASSVQGAGPLMNTEAFF,TGTGCCAGCAGCGTACAGGGGGCCGGACCCCTTATGAACACTGAAGCTTTCTTT
15,-,TRBJ2-7,TRBD2,TRBV30,CAWSKIAGSMDEQYF,TGTGCCTGGAGTAAAATAGCGGGATCGATGGACGAGCAGTACTTC
15,-,TRBJ2-7,-,TRBV18,CASSRNPKTVYEQYF,TGTGCCAGCTCACGGAACCCAAAGACAGTCTACGAGCAGTACTTC
14,-,TRBJ1-4,-,TRBV19,CASSLDINREKLFF,TGTGCCAGTAGCCTAGACATCAATAGGGAAAAACTGTTTTTT
14,few,TRBJ1-4,TRBD1,TRBV18,CASSPGRGPEKLFF,TGTGCCAGCTCACCAGGCAGGGGGCCTGAAAAACTGTTTTTT
18,-,TRBJ2-6,TRBD1,TRBV10-1,CASSEGGQGPSGANVLTF,TGCGCCAGCAGTGAGGGGGGACAGGGGCCCTCTGGGGCCAACGTCCTGACTTTC
15,-,TRBJ2-7,-,TRBV6-5,CASSYSRGYSYEQYF,TGTGCCAGCAGTTACTCGAGAGGCTACTCCTACGAGCAGTACTTC
15,once,TRBJ2-2,-,TRBV6-1,CASSPEGINTGELFF,TGTGCCAGCAGCCCCGAGGGGATTAACACCGGGGAGCTGTTTTTT
15,-,TRBJ2-5,-,TRBV10-1,CASSESLGQMETQYF,TGCGCCAGCAGTGAGTCTCTCGGACAGATGGAGACCCAGTACTTC
12,-,TRBJ1-1,-,TRBV19,CAVAGMNTEAFF,TGTGCAGTCGCGGGGATGAACACTGAAGCTTTCTTT
14,-,TRBJ2-3,-,TRBV6-1,CASSEKWGSDTQYF,TGTGCCAGCAGTGAAAAGTGGGGGTCAGATACGCAGTATTTT
12,-,TRBJ1-5,-,TRBV18,CASSTGNQPQHF,TGTGCCAGCTCGACGGGCAATCAGCCCCAGCATTTT
17,-,TRBJ2-1,TRBD1,TRBV5-1,CASSGRTGRHSYNEQFF,TGCGCCAGCAGCGGACGGACAGGGCGTCACTCCTACAATGAGCAGTTCTTC
12,once,TRBJ2-3,-,TRBV7-3,CASSPDTDTQYF,TGTGCCAGCAGCCCAGACACAGATACGCAGTATTTT
15,-,TRBJ1-1,-,TRBV7-3,CASSLTRQLNTEAFF,TGTGCCAGCAGCTTAACGAGACAACTGAACACTGAAGCTTTCTTT
17,-,TRBJ2-7,TRBD2,TRBV7-2,CASSLQGGLAGTYEQYF,TGTGCCAGCAGCTTACAGGGTGGGCTAGCGGGTACCTACGAGCAGTACTTC
15,-,TRBJ2-1,-,TRBV29-1,CSVAKTRDAYNEQFF,TGCAGCGTCGCAAAAACACGGGACGCCTACAATGAGCAGTTCTTC
13,once,TRBJ2-7,-,TRBV10-1,CASSESHSYEQYF,TGCGCCAGCAGTGAGTCCCACTCCTACGAGCAGTACTTC
13,-,TRBJ1-2,-,TRBV28,CASTLRGGIGYTF,TGTGCCAGCACCCTCAGGGGTGGAATTGGCTACACCTTC
16,-,TRBJ2-3,-,TRBV9,CASSVTVKGGTDTQYF,TGTGCCAGCAGCGTCACCGTTAAGGGTGGCACAGATACGCAGTATTTT
13,-,TRBJ2-1,-,TRBV7-9,CASSLAGSNEQFF,TGTGCCAGCAGCTTAGCGGGCTCGAATGAGCAGTTCTTC
14,-,TRBJ1-1,TRBD1,TRBV6-5,CASSYVDRGTEAFF,TGTGCCAGCAGTTACGTCGACAGGGGCACTGAAGCTTTCTTT
16,-,TRBJ2-1,-,TRBV1,CTSSLQSGNRTNEQFF,TGCACCAGCAGCCTTCAATCAGGCAACCGAACCAATGAGCAGTTCTTC
13,-,TRBJ1-1,-,TRBV6-5,CASRMGERTEAFF,TGTGCCAGCAGAATGGGTGAGCGCACTGAAGCTTTCTTT
20,-,TRBJ2-7,TRBD2,TRBV5-3,CARSPRFRDRETSGSTVMYF,TGTGCCAGAAGCCCACGTTTCCGGGACAGGGAAACTAGCGGGAGTACGGTAATGTACTTC
13,-,TRBJ2-5,-,TRBV6-5,CASSYSGQETQYF,TGTGCCAGCAGTTACTCGGGGCAAGAGACCCAGTACTTC
16,-,TRBJ2-4,-,TRBV25-1,CASSEVGPLAKNIQYF,TGTGCCAGCAGTGAGGTAGGGCCGCTAGCCAAAAACATTCAGTACTTC
14,-,TRBJ2-7,TRBD1,TRBV2,CASSEATRGNEQYF,TGTGCCAGCAGTGAAGCTACCAGGGGGAACGAGCAGTACTTC
13,-,TRBJ2-7,-,TRBV5-1,CASSLVSGYEQYF,TGCGCCAGCAGCTTGGTTTCCGGCTACGAGCAGTACTTC
14,-,TRBJ1-1,TRBD1,TRBV7-9,CASSLDAGGESAFF,TGTGCCAGCAGCTTAGATGCAGGGGGCGAGTCGGCTTTCTTT
17,few,TRBJ2-7,TRBD2,TRBV12-5,CASGPPLSLAGNHEQYF,TGTGCTAGTGGTCCCCCCCTGTCGCTAGCGGGAAACCACGAGCAGTACTTC
14,-,TRBJ2-7,TRBD1,TRBV18,CASSPGQATYEQYF,TGTGCCAGCTCACCGGGACAGGCGACCTACGAGCAGTACTTC
11,-,TRBJ1-2,-,TRBV29-1,CSVNNGYGYTF,TGCAGCGTTAACAATGGGTATGGCTACACCTTC
16,-,TRBJ2-2,TRBD1,TRBV11-2,CASSPRQGSFTGELFF,TGTGCCAGCAGCCCTCGACAGGGATCCTTCACCGGGGAGCTGTTTTTT
11,few,TRBJ1-2,-,TRBV29-1,CSVERGRGYTF,TGCAGCGTTGAACGGGGACGAGGCTACACCTTC
16,few,TRBJ2-4,TRBD2,TRBV6-1,CASSEGGGKAKNIQYF,TGTGCCAGCAGTGAGGGGGGGGGAAAGGCCAAAAACATTCAGTACTTC
15,few,TRBJ1-2,-,TRBV10-2,CASSELILPNYGYTF,TGCGCCAGCAGTGAGCTGATCCTCCCCAACTATGGCTACACCTTC
11,few,TRBJ2-3,-,TRBV20-1,CSAPRGDTQYF,TGCAGTGCCCCAAGAGGAGATACGCAGTATTTT
14,-,TRBJ2-7,TRBD1,TRBV27,CASSPRTGVYEQYF,TGTGCCAGCAGTCCCAGGACAGGGGTTTACGAGCAGTACTTC
16,-,TRBJ2-1,-,TRBV6-1,CASSGGARQYYNEQFF,TGTGCCAGCAGTGGGGGTGCAAGGCAGTACTACAATGAGCAGTTCTTC